This is a list of T cell receptor beta chains from one sample in a study of cytomegalovirus exposure and HLA in healthy donors. Sequenced by immunoSEQ multiplex PCR; TCRdb stores in-frame clones only, minus some. This sample has 150,000 to 200,000 clones, with about three quarters found just once. The sequenced material came from PBMCs. The receptors come from a man younger than 40 in good health and CMV-seropositive. Each CDR3 is given with its conserved first and last residue. A D gene is named only where the DNA matches it firmly. Size tells how often a clone was seen (once, few, many) or the class of an expanded clone, and some rows leave it out.

j_gene | d_gene | abundance | v_gene | CDR3aa | CDR3nt
TRBJ1-2 | TRBD1 | few | TRBV29-1 | CSVVTDRGVYGYTF | TGCAGCGTCGTTACGGACAGGGGTGTCTATGGCTACACCTTC
TRBJ2-7 | TRBD2 | . | TRBV7-2 | CASSLVTSGNYEQYF | TGTGCCAGCAGCTTAGTAACTAGCGGGAATTACGAGCAGTACTTC
TRBJ1-1 | TRBD1 | . | TRBV18 | CASSTLTGGATTEAFF | TGTGCCAGCTCAACATTGACAGGGGGCGCGACCACTGAAGCTTTCTTT
TRBJ2-5 | . | . | TRBV7-8 | CASSLGGGWETQYF | TGTGCCAGCAGCTTAGGGGGGGGCTGGGAGACCCAGTACTTC
TRBJ2-2 | TRBD2 | . | TRBV9 | CASSVAGSGASNTGELFF | TGTGCCAGCAGCGTAGCGGGTAGCGGGGCCTCGAACACCGGGGAGCTGTTTTTT
TRBJ2-1 | . | once | TRBV19 | CASRVAVLSYNEQFF | TGTGCCAGTAGAGTAGCGGTCCTCTCCTACAATGAGCAGTTCTTC
TRBJ2-7 | . | . | TRBV7-2 | CASRTGTSRSVEQYF | TGTGCCAGCAGGACCGGGACATCGAGGTCAGTCGAGCAGTACTTC
TRBJ1-4 | . | . | TRBV5-1 | CASSFNRDGALFF | TGCGCCAGCAGCTTTAACAGGGACGGTGCACTGTTTTTT
TRBJ1-4 | . | . | TRBV19 | CASNTGTTNEKLFF | TGTGCCAGCAACACAGGGACAACTAATGAAAAACTATTTTTT
TRBJ2-1 | TRBD2 | few | TRBV5-4 | CASSLVTSGSYNEQFF | TGTGCCAGCAGCTTGGTGACTAGCGGTTCCTACAATGAGCAGTTCTTC
TRBJ2-3 | TRBD1 | few | TRBV15 | CATRRQGSTDTQYF | TGTGCCACCAGGAGACAGGGAAGCACAGATACGCAGTATTTT
TRBJ2-2 | TRBD2 | . | TRBV27 | CASSFLLLAGGAGELFF | TGTGCCAGCAGTTTTTTATTACTAGCGGGAGGGGCCGGGGAGCTGTTTTTT
TRBJ2-1 | TRBD2 | . | TRBV7-2 | CASRVAGGNNEQFF | TGTGCCAGCAGGGTAGCGGGAGGGAACAATGAGCAGTTCTTC
TRBJ2-1 | TRBD2 | . | TRBV7-2 | CASSFGLAGGLDEQFF | TGTGCCAGCAGCTTCGGACTAGCGGGAGGGTTAGATGAGCAGTTCTTC